These T cell receptor beta chains were read from a single sample in a study of cytomegalovirus exposure and HLA in healthy donors. Data came from immunoSEQ multiplex PCR; TCRdb stores just in-frame clones and leaves some out. The table lists roughly 130,000 clones, around 79% of them singletons, with over 2% in the top ten. Source material: PBMCs. The origin of the receptors is a woman in her forties in good health and CMV-seropositive. CDR3s include the opening cysteine and the closing phenylalanine or tryptophan. The order of the fields is V gene, clone size, J gene, D gene, CDR3 protein, CDR3 DNA. A D gene is named only where the DNA matches it firmly. Clone size, where shown, is once, few, many, or a class for clones that have expanded.

V gene: TRBV30; clone size: .; J gene: TRBJ1-2; D gene: TRBD1; CDR3 protein: CAWSGTGVNGYTF; CDR3 DNA: TGTGCCTGGAGTGGGACAGGGGTTAATGGCTACACCTTC
V gene: TRBV2; clone size: few; J gene: TRBJ1-2; D gene: .; CDR3 protein: CASSEAGSPNYGYTF; CDR3 DNA: TGTGCCAGCAGTGAAGCGGGCAGCCCTAACTATGGCTACACCTTC
V gene: TRBV6-5; clone size: .; J gene: TRBJ2-5; D gene: TRBD1; CDR3 protein: CASRRDRGKETQYF; CDR3 DNA: TGTGCCAGCAGGAGGGACAGGGGAAAAGAGACCCAGTACTTC
V gene: TRBV5-6; clone size: .; J gene: TRBJ2-7; D gene: .; CDR3 protein: CASSLQGHTYEQYF; CDR3 DNA: TGTGCCAGCAGCTTACAGGGACACACCTACGAGCAGTACTTC
V gene: TRBV28; clone size: .; J gene: TRBJ2-3; D gene: TRBD1; CDR3 protein: CASSATGGGTDTQYF; CDR3 DNA: TGTGCCAGCAGTGCAACAGGGGGTGGGACAGATACGCAGTATTTT
V gene: TRBV12-5; clone size: .; J gene: TRBJ1-5; D gene: .; CDR3 protein: CASGLVGVRAHRSNQPQHF; CDR3 DNA: TGTGCTAGTGGTTTGGTAGGCGTCAGGGCCCACCGTAGCAACCAGCCCCAGCATTTT
V gene: TRBV4-2; clone size: .; J gene: TRBJ2-3; D gene: .; CDR3 protein: CASSLPLGLSGADTQYF; CDR3 DNA: TGTGCCAGCAGCCTCCCCCTTGGACTTTCTGGCGCAGATACGCAGTATTTT
V gene: TRBV4-2; clone size: .; J gene: TRBJ2-7; D gene: .; CDR3 protein: CASSQDWHEQYF; CDR3 DNA: TGTGCCAGCAGCCAAGATTGGCACGAGCAGTACTTC
V gene: TRBV18; clone size: .; J gene: TRBJ1-5; D gene: .; CDR3 protein: CASSPYSNQPQHF; CDR3 DNA: TGTGCCAGCTCACCATATAGCAATCAGCCCCAGCATTTT
V gene: TRBV25-1; clone size: .; J gene: TRBJ2-4; D gene: .; CDR3 protein: CASSESRAGKNIQYF; CDR3 DNA: TGTGCCAGCAGTGAGTCGCGGGCAGGCAAAAACATTCAGTACTTC